This T cell receptor (beta chain) comes out of a study of technical replicates of blood from a few donors. Germline V CDR1 and CDR2: SGHTA, FQGNSA. The V end was cut by 0 bases, the J end by 4 bases, with 13 bases between. CDR3 length: 15 amino acids. TCRdb's table, derived via immunoSEQ multiplex PCR, lists solely in-frame clones and lacks some. Among roughly 90,000 clones listed, 90% to 96% were seen once. This chain links TRBV7-2 with TRBJ2-7, with D maybe TRBD2 (5 bases). This TCR was recovered from a human donor in good health. The specimen was T cells isolated from PBMCs. CDR3 protein: CASSLAASSQYEQYF. The CDR3 DNA is TGTGCCAGCAGCTTAGCGGCTAGCTCCCAGTACGAGCAGTACTTC.